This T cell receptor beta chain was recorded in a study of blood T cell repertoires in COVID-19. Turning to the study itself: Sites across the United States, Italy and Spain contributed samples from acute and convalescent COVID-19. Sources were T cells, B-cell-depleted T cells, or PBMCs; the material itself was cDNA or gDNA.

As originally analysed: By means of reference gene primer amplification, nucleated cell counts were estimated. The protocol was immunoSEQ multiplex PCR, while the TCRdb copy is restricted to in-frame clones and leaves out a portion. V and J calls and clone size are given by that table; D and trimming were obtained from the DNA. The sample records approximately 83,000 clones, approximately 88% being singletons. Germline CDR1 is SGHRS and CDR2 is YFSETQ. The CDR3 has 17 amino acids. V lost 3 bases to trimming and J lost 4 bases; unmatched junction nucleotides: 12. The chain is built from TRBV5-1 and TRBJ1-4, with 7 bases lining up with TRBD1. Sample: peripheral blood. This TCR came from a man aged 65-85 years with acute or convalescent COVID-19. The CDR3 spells CASSSWGQQGINEKLFF. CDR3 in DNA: TGCGCCAGCAGCTCATGGGGACAGCAGGGCATTAATGAAAAACTGTTTTTT.